Below are 12 T cell receptor beta chains sequenced from a single sample in a study of technical replicates of blood from four donors. The method was immunoSEQ multiplex PCR; TCRdb's version includes in-frame clones alone and lacks a portion of them. This table has around 84,000 clones, about 92% appearing once. Material for sequencing was T cells isolated from PBMCs. Every receptor here comes from a human donor in good health.

This clone was observed a single time. This chain links TRBV5-6 with TRBJ2-3; 11 bases are shared with TRBD1. V lost 4 bases, J lost 10 bases, and 2 bases stayed unmatched. Per the germline V gene, CDR1 is SGHDT and CDR2 is YYEEEE. The CDR3 has 12 residues. The CDR3 loop reads CASSGDRGAQYF. CDR3 DNA: TGTGCCAGCAGCGGGGACAGGGGGGCGCAGTATTTT.

The genes are TRBV7-9 and TRBJ2-1, with 8 bases aligning to TRBD2. The CDR3 spans 15 residues. Looked up from germline, CDR1 is SEHNR and CDR2 is FQNEAQ (reference sequence). V trimming: 5 bases; J trimming: 8 bases; junction bases outside the gene matches: 11. CDR3 nucleotides: TGTGCCAGCAGCCCTGTCGGGAGGGCCGTGGATGAGCAGTTCTTC. It encodes CASSPVGRAVDEQFF.

This chain links TRBV16 with TRBJ1-3, with a possible D match to TRBD1 (5 bases). CDR1 KGHSY and CDR2 FQNENV come from the germline V gene. CDR3 length equals 14 residues. V was clipped by 3 bases and J by 2 bases, with 8 bases between them. The chain's CDR3 is CASSQGRTGNTIYF. DNA of the CDR3: TGTGCCAGCAGCCAGGGGCGAACTGGAAACACCATATATTTT.

The V gene is TRBV28, the J gene TRBJ1-1; 8 bases line up with TRBD1. V shed 4 bases and J 2 bases; nucleotides not matched to a gene: 12. Per the germline V gene, CDR1 is MDHEN and CDR2 is SYDVKM. The CDR3 is made up of 17 amino acids. As DNA, the CDR3 is TGTGCCAGCAGTTCCGACGGGACAGGCACCGCTAACACTGAAGCTTTCTTT. This encodes CASSSDGTGTANTEAFF.

The chain links TRBV27 to TRBJ2-7; 7 positions agree with TRBD1. This CDR3 comprises 14 residues. Germline CDR1 reads MNHEY; CDR2 reads SMNVEV (reference sequence). V trimming: 5 bases; J trimming: 3 bases; junction bases outside the gene matches: 7. CDR3 bases: TGTGCCAGCAGTCTGGGACAGTCTCTCTACGAGCAGTACTTC. It encodes CASSLGQSLYEQYF.

The J gene is TRBJ1-2, the V gene TRBV6-5; 7 nucleotides align to TRBD1. Germline V gene sequence: CDR1 MNHEY, CDR2 SVGAGI. V lost 6 bases, J lost 2 bases, and 6 bases stayed unmatched. This CDR3 is built from 14 residues. The CDR3 loop reads CASSHKTGNYGYTF. The DNA of the CDR3 is TGTGCCAGCAGCCACAAGACAGGGAACTATGGCTACACCTTC.

This clone was seen only once. The J gene is TRBJ2-5, the V gene TRBV5-1; D uncertain. CDR1 and CDR2 (germline): SGHRS, YFSETQ. V was clipped by 0 bases and J by 4 bases, with 4 bases between them. This CDR3 is built from 12 residues. The chain's CDR3 is CASSLAGETQYF. The CDR3 region has the DNA TGCGCCAGCAGCTTGGCCGGAGAGACCCAGTACTTC.

CDR3 protein: CASSAGNRGRLNEQFF. The CDR3 DNA reads TGCGCCAGCAGCGCCGGGAACAGGGGGCGTTTAAATGAGCAGTTCTTC. This chain joins TRBV5-1 and TRBJ2-1; 9 nucleotides agree with TRBD1. The V gene end was trimmed by 4 bases and the J gene end by 7 bases; junction bases not matched to a gene: 12. This CDR3 is 16 amino acids long. Germline CDR1 and CDR2: SGHRS and YFSETQ.

The chain combines TRBV11-3 with TRBJ1-3; the D gene is possibly TRBD1 (5 bases). The CDR3 totals 15 residues. CDR1 is SGHNT and CDR2 is YENEEA in the germline V gene. With 3 bases removed from V and 4 bases from J, the gap between germline ends came to 13 bases. As DNA, the CDR3 is TGTGCCAGCAGCTTGTCGTTCTGGGGCGGAAACACCATATATTTT. Amino acids: CASSLSFWGGNTIYF.

A single count supports this clone. V gene TRBV6-1 combines with J gene TRBJ1-1; TRBD1 matches 7 bases. This CDR3 is 13 amino acids long. The ends lost 6 bases at V and 0 bases at J; junction bases unmatched: 1. Germline CDR1 MNHNS, CDR2 SASEGT. The DNA for the CDR3 is TGTGCCAGCAGACAGGGGATGAACACTGAAGCTTTCTTT. Protein sequence: CASRQGMNTEAFF.

This clone has only a few counts. The CDR3: CASSPSAGQSYEQYF. CDR3 bases: TGTGCCAGCAGTCCTTCCGCAGGACAGTCCTACGAGCAGTACTTC. The rearrangement uses TRBV6-4 and TRBJ2-7, with a tentative D call TRBD1 (6 bases). The length of the CDR3 is 15 residues. Between the trimmed V and J ends, which lost 5 bases and 1 base, there was a span of 15 bases. Germline V lookup: CDR1 MRHNA, CDR2 SNTAGT.

J is TRBJ2-7 and V is TRBV6-5; 7 bases align to TRBD2. Germline V gives CDR1 MNHEY, CDR2 SVGAGI. J was trimmed by 4 bases and V by 4 bases; bases with no gene match: 13. The CDR3 runs to 16 residues. CDR3 sequence: CASSSNGGRVGYEQYF. The CDR3, as DNA: TGTGCCAGCAGTTCAAACGGCGGGAGAGTAGGGTACGAGCAGTACTTC.